This entry lists 26 T cell receptor beta chains sequenced from one sample in a study of vaccination effects on CD4 cells after COVID-19. The antigens of these receptors remain unknown. Prior to sequencing, the ViraFEST assay stimulated PBMC with viral peptide pools, which expanded the antigen-specific CD4+ T cells. Culture lasted around eleven days before CD4+ T cell isolation. The participants, recipients of two vaccine doses, got either BNT162b2 or mRNA-1273. Sequencing was performed with immunoSEQ multiplex PCR; in TCRdb, only in-frame clones are kept and a portion is missing. Of 25,000 to 30,000 clones listed, about 69% are singletons. This specimen was CD4+ T cells from PBMCs cultured with HCoV-NL63 spike peptides, taken after COVID-19 vaccination. These receptors all stem from a human donor who received a COVID-19 vaccine.

J is TRBJ1-2 and V is TRBV21-1; the D segment call TRBD1 is taken from the table without a DNA check. TRBV21-1 is tagged as a pseudogene. This CDR3 contains 14 residues. The CDR3 loop reads CASSLRDRARGYTF. CDR3 nucleotide sequence: TGTGCCAGCAGCCTCCGGGACAGGGCCAGAGGCTACACCTTC.

This clone was detected a few times. This chain joins TRBV7-7 and TRBJ2-2, with D tentatively TRBD2 (6 bases). This CDR3 is 16 amino acids long. V was pared by 4 bases and J by 6 bases, with 18 bases between. CDR1 is SSHAT, CDR2 FNYEAQ, per germline (reference sequence). The CDR3 sequence: CASSSGRLVNAGELFF. The CDR3, as DNA: TGTGCCAGCAGCTCGGGGAGACTAGTAAACGCCGGGGAGCTGTTTTTT.

The rearrangement links TRBV5-1 to TRBJ2-2; maybe TRBD2 (6 bases). Germline CDR1 and CDR2: SGHRS and YFSETQ. The CDR3 totals 14 residues. Trimming took off 0 bases at V and 6 bases at J, with 9 bases between the two ends. CDR3 residues: CASSLAGDPGELFF. CDR3 DNA sequence: TGCGCCAGCAGCTTGGCGGGAGACCCCGGGGAGCTGTTTTTT.

The rearrangement joins TRBV7-9 to TRBJ1-2; D perhaps matches TRBD1 (6 bases). Deletions cut 8 bases from V and 2 bases from J, with 6 bases between. This CDR3 contains 11 residues. Germline lookup yields CDR1 SEHNR and CDR2 FQNEAQ (reference sequence). The chain's CDR3 is CASGTNYGYTF. As DNA, the CDR3 is TGTGCCAGCGGGACAAACTATGGCTACACCTTC.

Only a few counts were recorded for this clone. The V and J genes are TRBV3-1 (or the pseudogene TRBV3-2) and TRBJ1-2; D not resolved. CDR3 size: 15 residues. From germline, CDR1 is LGHDT and CDR2 YNNKEL (reference sequence). The V gene lost 0 bases and the J gene lost 7 bases, with 15 bases spanning the gap. The CDR3 protein is CASSQENMGLSGYTF. The CDR3 DNA is TGTGCCAGCAGCCAAGAAAATATGGGTCTTAGTGGCTACACCTTC.

The rearrangement joins TRBV5-4 to TRBJ2-1; the D gene is possibly TRBD2 (6 bases). CDR3 length: 14 residues. Germline V gene lookup returns CDR1 SGHNT and CDR2 YYREEE (reference sequence). Trimming shortened V by 3 bases and J by 2 bases, and 9 bases separated the two germline ends. CDR3 sequence (DNA): TGTGCCAGCAGCTCCGGGGGTGCCTACAATGAGCAGTTCTTC. Translated: CASSSGGAYNEQFF.

The chain uses TRBV14 and TRBJ2-1, with 9 bases lining up with TRBD2. The V and J ends lost 0 bases and 8 bases, in that order; junction bases with no gene match: 20. The CDR3 consists of 20 residues. In germline, CDR1 is SGHDN, CDR2 FVKESK. The CDR3 region is CASSQDRGVGSGLARDEQFF. The CDR3 region has the DNA TGTGCCAGCAGCCAAGATCGGGGGGTCGGGTCCGGACTAGCGAGGGATGAGCAGTTCTTC.

The gene calls are TRBV10-3 and TRBJ2-3; no clear D gene. The CDR3 extends over 14 amino acids. The germline V gene encodes CDR1 ENHRY and CDR2 SYGVKD. Trimming removed 0 bases at V and 6 bases at J, with 10 bases between. The CDR3 DNA sequence: TGTGCCATCAGTGAGTCAAAGGCATCTGATACGCAGTATTTT. It translates to CAISESKASDTQYF.

The chain is built from TRBV19 and TRBJ2-1, with D perhaps TRBD1 or TRBD2 (5 bases each). Looked up from germline, CDR1 is LNHDA and CDR2 is SQIVND (reference sequence). The V end lost 4 bases, the J end lost 6 bases, and 19 bases lay between the germline ends. The CDR3 contains 16 residues. The CDR3, as DNA: TGTGCCAGTAGTAGGAGCCCCCAGGGACGGGTCAATGAGCAGTTCTTC. Translation: CASSRSPQGRVNEQFF. Drawing the rest from reference TRBV19 and TRBJ2-1, the complete variable domain is DGGITQSPKYLFRKEGQNVTLSCEQNLNHDAMYWYRQDPGQGLRLIYYSQIVNDFQKGDIAEGYSVSREKKESFPLTVTSAQKNPTAFYLCASSRSPQGRVNEQFFGPGTRLTVL.

The chain has TRBV21-1 and TRBJ1-4; TRBD1, as called in the table, went unchecked against the DNA. TRBV21-1 represents a pseudogene. The CDR3 runs to 15 residues. As DNA, the CDR3 is TGTGCCAGCAGCACCACAGGGCTAACTAATGAAAAACTGTTTTTT. This translates into CASSTTGLTNEKLFF.

This clone was observed once. This sequence joins TRBV27 and TRBJ2-5, with D possibly TRBD2 on 5 matching bases. CDR3 size: 13 residues. CDR1 is MNHEY, CDR2 SMNVEV, per germline (reference sequence). With 5 bases removed from V and 4 bases from J, the gap between germline ends came to 11 bases. The CDR3 DNA follows: TGTGCCAGCAGTACCCGAGGGCGAGAGACCCAGTACTTC. Protein product: CASSTRGRETQYF.

The chain carries TRBV10-3 and TRBJ2-7; TRBD1 matches at 8 bases. The germline CDR1 and CDR2 sequences are ENHRY and SYGVKD. CDR3 length equals 14 residues. Trimming at V came to 6 bases and at J to 5 bases, leaving 9 bases not matched to a gene. Here the CDR3 reads CAISPGQGLDEQYF. In DNA form, the CDR3 reads TGTGCCATCAGCCCCGGACAGGGCTTGGACGAGCAGTACTTC.

The chain employs TRBV6-2 or TRBV6-3 and TRBJ2-3, with 8 nucleotides matching TRBD2. Germline V gene sequence: CDR1 MNHEY, CDR2 SVGEGT. Losses at the gene ends were 5 bases for V and 1 base for J; bases not matched to a gene: 5. The CDR3 sequence is 15 residues long. CDR3 sequence: CASSISGGGTDTQYF. The CDR3 DNA reads as TGTGCCAGCAGTATAAGCGGGGGCGGCACAGATACGCAGTATTTT.

The chain uses TRBV6-4 and TRBJ2-1, with 7 bases matching TRBD2. After removal of 2 bases from V and 0 bases from J, the junction contained 4 bases not matched to a gene. The CDR3 length is 16 residues. The germline gives CDR1 MRHNA, CDR2 SNTAGT. The CDR3 here is CASSDTGGSSYNEQFF. CDR3 bases: TGTGCCAGCAGTGACACGGGGGGAAGCTCCTACAATGAGCAGTTCTTC.

The gene calls are TRBV6-4 and TRBJ2-4; D gene ambiguous. CDR1 is MRHNA and CDR2 is SNTAGT in the germline V gene. The CDR3 is 16 amino acids. Between the trimmed V and J ends, which lost 3 bases and 4 bases, there was a span of 16 bases. The DNA of the CDR3 is TGTGCCAGCAGTGATATTACGCGAATGGGAAAAAACATTCAGTACTTC. It translates to CASSDITRMGKNIQYF.

V and J are TRBV6-5 and TRBJ2-3; 8 nucleotides align to TRBD2. The J segment lost 6 bases and the V segment lost 6 bases, leaving 5 bases of the junction unmatched. In germline, CDR1 is MNHEY, CDR2 SVGAGI. This CDR3 region has 13 residues. The CDR3 DNA sequence: TGTGCCAGCAGCACCGGGACTAGTGATACGCAGTATTTT. Translating gives CASSTGTSDTQYF.

This rearrangement joins TRBV28 to TRBJ1-1; the D is unclear. Germline V lookup: CDR1 MDHEN, CDR2 SYDVKM. Deletions cut 4 bases from V and 4 bases from J, with 16 bases between. The CDR3 is made up of 15 amino acids. The CDR3 is CASSSHRPIPTEAFF. DNA of the CDR3: TGTGCCAGCAGTTCCCACCGGCCAATCCCCACTGAAGCTTTCTTT.

The rearrangement uses TRBV5-1 and TRBJ2-7; TRBD1 matches 9 bases. With V trimmed by 5 bases and J by 2 bases, 2 bases remained unmatched. This CDR3 is 13 amino acids long. Germline-derived CDR1 and CDR2 are SGHRS and YFSETQ. CDR3 nucleotides: TGCGCCAGCAGAGGGACAGGGACCTACGAGCAGTACTTC. Protein: CASRGTGTYEQYF.

The rearrangement uses TRBV25-1 and TRBJ2-7; no clear D gene. V lost 3 bases and J lost 2, with 11 bases in between. The CDR3 consists of 14 residues. Germline values: CDR1 MGHDK, CDR2 SYGVNS. The CDR3 here is CASSEQHGAYEQYF. DNA for the CDR3: TGTGCCAGCAGTGAGCAACACGGCGCCTACGAGCAGTACTTC.

This clone was observed a few times. This rearrangement joins TRBV7-8 to TRBJ1-1; D gene uncertain. Deletions cut 0 bases from V and 3 bases from J, with 8 bases between. The germline V gene encodes CDR1 SGHVS and CDR2 FQNEAQ. The length of the CDR3 is 14 residues. The CDR3 loop reads CASSLAAWDTEAFF. The CDR3 DNA reads as TGTGCCAGCAGCTTAGCGGCTTGGGACACTGAAGCTTTCTTT. The whole variable domain, filled in from reference TRBV7-8 and TRBJ1-1, reads GAGVSQSPRYKVAKRGQDVALRCDPISGHVSLFWYQQALGQGPEFLTYFQNEAQLDKSGLPSDRFFAERPEGSVSTLKIQRTQQEDSAVYLCASSLAAWDTEAFFGQGTRLTVV.

This clone has only a few counts. The V gene is TRBV28, the J gene TRBJ1-6; D might be TRBD1 (5 bases). Trimming removed 6 bases at V and 6 bases at J, with 12 bases between. CDR1 is MDHEN and CDR2 is SYDVKM in the germline V gene. This CDR3 is 14 amino acids long. For the CDR3, the DNA is TGTGCCAGCAGGTACACCAGGGTTAATTCACCCCTCCACTTT. This codes for CASRYTRVNSPLHF. The complete variable domain, with remaining parts taken from reference TRBV28 and TRBJ1-6, reads DVKVTQSSRYLVKRTGEKVFLECVQDMDHENMFWYRQDPGLGLRLIYFSYDVKMKEKGDIPEGYSVSREKKERFSLILESASTNQTSMYLCASRYTRVNSPLHFGNGTRLTVT.

The V call is TRBV25-1, the J call TRBJ2-7; D remains ambiguous. The V end lost 2 bases, the J end lost 0 bases, and 8 bases lay between the germline ends. CDR3 length: 14 residues. CDR1 is MGHDK and CDR2 is SYGVNS in the germline V gene. The CDR3 is CASSEDVFSYEQYF. CDR3 nucleotide sequence: TGTGCCAGCAGTGAAGATGTGTTCTCCTACGAGCAGTACTTC.

CDR3 in amino acids: CASSEGGGPLYEQYF. The CDR3, as DNA: TGTGCCAGCAGTGAGGGGGGCGGGCCCCTCTACGAGCAGTACTTC. This chain joins TRBV6-1 and TRBJ2-7; D possibly matches TRBD1 or TRBD2 (6 bases each). Germline CDR1 and CDR2: MNHNS and SASEGT. V lost 3 bases and J 3 bases, leaving 15 bases between the germline ends. The length of the CDR3 is 15 residues.

This rearrangement joins TRBV18 to TRBJ1-5; D may be TRBD1 (6 bases). The CDR3 has 14 amino acids. V was trimmed by 3 bases and J by 8 bases, leaving 14 bases between them. Germline assignment: CDR1 KGHSH and CDR2 LQKENI. CDR3: CASSPQQGLEPQHF. DNA of the CDR3: TGTGCCAGCTCACCTCAGCAGGGGCTGGAGCCCCAGCATTTT.

V is TRBV24-1 and J is TRBJ2-3, with TRBD1 identical over 7 bases. The V and J ends lost 4 bases and 4 bases, in that order; junction bases with no gene match: 4. The CDR3 is 14 residues long. Germline lookup yields CDR1 KGHDR and CDR2 SFDVKD. CDR3 in amino acids: CATSETGIADTQYF. CDR3 in DNA: TGTGCCACCAGTGAGACAGGGATCGCAGATACGCAGTATTTT.

The chain links TRBV11-2 to TRBJ1-2; the match to TRBD1 covers 7 bases. Germline V gene data show CDR1 as SGHAT and CDR2 as FQNNGV. The CDR3 has 13 amino acids. Trimming cost V 3 bases and J 8 bases; bases outside gene matches: 6. DNA of the CDR3: TGTGCCAGCAGCTTTGACAGGGTGGGAGGCTACACCTTC. Its protein is CASSFDRVGGYTF.